Shown below are 24 T cell receptor beta chains from a single sample sequenced in a study of blood T cell repertoires in COVID-19. The protocol was immunoSEQ multiplex PCR, while the TCRdb copy is restricted to in-frame clones and leaves out a portion. The data hold 130,000 or so clones, with under 90% observed a single time. Sequencing input: PBMCs or T cells enriched from blood (not recorded which). The receptors here all came from a man aged 35 to 55 with acute COVID-19.

This chain uses TRBV5-6 with TRBJ1-5; 7 bases map to TRBD1. The CDR3 spans 14 residues. Germline V gene sequence: CDR1 SGHDT, CDR2 YYEEEE. Trimming took 2 bases from V and 7 from J; bases not matched to a gene: 6. Written as DNA, the CDR3 is TGTGCCAGCAGCTTTCAGGGGGTAAGGCAGCCCCAGCATTTT. Protein: CASSFQGVRQPQHF.

As DNA, the CDR3 is TGTGCCACCAGTGACGTTACAGGGTTGGGCTCCTACAATGAGCAGTTCTTC. Translated: CATSDVTGLGSYNEQFF. The chain uses TRBV24-1 and TRBJ2-1, with D possibly being TRBD1 (6 bases). V was cut by 4 bases and J by 0 bases, with 15 bases left in between. The V gene's germline CDR1 is KGHDR and CDR2 SFDVKD. CDR3 size: 17 residues.

A few counts support this clone. The chain uses TRBV11-2 and TRBJ2-7, with D uncertain. From germline, CDR1 is SGHAT and CDR2 FQNNGV. CDR3 length equals 14 residues. V lost 3 bases and J lost 0, with 9 bases in between. The CDR3 sequence is CASSFNSLSYEQYF. The CDR3 nucleotides read TGTGCCAGCAGCTTCAATAGCCTCTCCTACGAGCAGTACTTC.

This chain joins TRBV29-1 and TRBJ1-1; no clear D gene. The germline V gene has CDR1 SQVTM and CDR2 ANQGSEA. This CDR3 contains 12 residues. Trimming cost V 6 bases and J 4 bases, with 12 bases left between them. CDR3 region: CSVSSGVTEAFF. The CDR3 DNA follows: TGCAGCGTCTCCTCGGGTGTCACTGAAGCTTTCTTT.

The V and J genes are TRBV6-5 and TRBJ2-3; 10 nucleotides line up with TRBD2. The CDR3 runs 16 residues. The germline V gene encodes CDR1 MNHEY and CDR2 SVGAGI. The junction had 1 base not matched to a gene; V was cut back by 0 bases and J by 1 base. The CDR3 here is CASSYSTSGGTDTQYF. The CDR3 nucleotides read TGTGCCAGCAGTTACTCTACTAGCGGGGGCACAGATACGCAGTATTTT.

V usage is TRBV2 and J usage is TRBJ2-1, with TRBD2 matching over 7 bases. CDR1 is SNHLY and CDR2 is FYNNEI in the germline V gene. There are 15 residues in the CDR3. V trimming: 2 bases; J trimming: 4 bases; junction bases outside the gene matches: 5. CDR3 in amino acids: CASSENAGEYNEQFF. The CDR3 DNA reads as TGTGCCAGCAGTGAAAATGCGGGGGAATACAATGAGCAGTTCTTC. Drawing the rest from reference TRBV2 and TRBJ2-1, the complete variable domain is EPEVTQTPSHQVTQMGQEVILRCVPISNHLYFYWYRQILGQKVEFLVSFYNNEISEKSEIFDDQFSVERPDGSNFTLKIRSTKLEDSAMYFCASSENAGEYNEQFFGPGTRLTVL.

The rearrangement links TRBV3-1 (or the pseudogene TRBV3-2) to TRBJ1-5, with D unclear. The CDR3 sequence is 14 residues long. The germline CDR1 and CDR2 sequences are LGHDT and YNNKEL (reference sequence). V dropped 4 bases and J dropped 3 bases, with 10 bases sitting between them. CDR3 amino acids: CASSPRGHNQPQHF. CDR3 sequence (DNA): TGTGCCAGCAGCCCCCGGGGTCACAATCAGCCCCAGCATTTT.

The chain recombines TRBV7-3 with TRBJ2-3; 11 nucleotides line up with TRBD2. Trimming removed 1 base from V and 0 bases from J; junction bases left unmatched: 9. This CDR3 spans 19 amino acids. Germline CDR1 and CDR2: SGHTA and FQGTGA. The CDR3 loop reads CASSLRASGGLVSTDTQYF. DNA of the CDR3: TGTGCCAGCAGCTTAAGGGCTAGCGGGGGGCTAGTTAGCACAGATACGCAGTATTTT.

The chain links TRBV12-3 or TRBV12-4 to TRBJ1-2; D uncertain. This CDR3 comprises 13 residues. Trimming stripped 3 bases from V and 2 bases from J, with 7 bases between. The CDR3: CASSFPGNYGYTF. CDR3 coding DNA: TGTGCCAGCAGTTTTCCGGGGAACTATGGCTACACCTTC.

V gene TRBV5-1 combines with J gene TRBJ2-3; D is possibly TRBD1 (6 bases). Per germline, CDR1 SGHRS and CDR2 YFSETQ. The CDR3 covers 13 residues. Trimming left V 4 bases short and J 4 bases short, with 10 bases between. CDR3 region: CASSGTGPDTQYF. CDR3 in DNA: TGCGCCAGCAGCGGAACAGGGCCAGATACGCAGTATTTT.

This clone appeared a few times. The V gene is TRBV2, the J gene TRBJ2-7; 7 positions agree with TRBD1. Trimming at V came to 11 bases and at J to 0 bases, leaving 7 bases not matched to a gene. This CDR3 comprises 13 residues. In germline, CDR1 is SNHLY, CDR2 FYNNEI. CDR3 residues: CAGSRDSSYEQYF. DNA for the CDR3: TGTGCCGGGTCCCGGGACAGCTCCTACGAGCAGTACTTC. Drawing the rest from reference TRBV2 and TRBJ2-7, the complete variable domain is EPEVTQTPSHQVTQMGQEVILRCVPISNHLYFYWYRQILGQKVEFLVSFYNNEISEKSEIFDDQFSVERPDGSNFTLKIRSTKLEDSAMYFCAGSRDSSYEQYFGPGTRLTVT.

This chain links TRBV7-6 with TRBJ2-7, with D possibly TRBD1 on 5 matching bases. V was pared by 5 bases and J by 5 bases, with 16 bases between. The CDR3 contains 14 residues. Germline V CDR1 and CDR2: SGHVS, FNYEAQ. CDR3 amino acids: CASSPWGRENEQYF. DNA of the CDR3: TGTGCCAGCAGCCCCTGGGGCAGGGAAAACGAGCAGTACTTC.

The V call is TRBV5-1, the J call TRBJ2-6; tentatively, D is TRBD1 (6 bases). Germline CDR1 SGHRS, CDR2 YFSETQ. Trimming cost V 0 bases and J 2 bases, with 6 bases left between them. The CDR3 runs 15 residues. CDR3 in amino acids: CASSLDRAGANVLTF. The CDR3 region has the DNA TGCGCCAGCAGCTTGGACAGGGCTGGGGCCAACGTCCTGACTTTC. Complete variable domain (other parts from reference TRBV5-1 and TRBJ2-6): KAGVTQTPRYLIKTRGQQVTLSCSPISGHRSVSWYQQTPGQGLQFLFEYFSETQRNKGNFPGRFSGRQFSNSRSEMNVSTLELGDSALYLCASSLDRAGANVLTFGAGSRLTVL.

The V and J genes are TRBV7-9 and TRBJ2-3; tentatively, D is TRBD2 (5 bases). V was cut by 5 bases and J by 6 bases, with 18 bases left in between. CDR3 length: 15 amino acids. Germline V CDR1 and CDR2: SEHNR, FQNEAQ (reference sequence). This CDR3 reads CASSRESGAGDTQYF. CDR3 nucleotides: TGTGCCAGCAGCCGCGAGAGCGGAGCTGGGGATACGCAGTATTTT. Drawing the rest from reference TRBV7-9 and TRBJ2-3, the complete variable domain is DTGVSQNPRHKITKRGQNVTFRCDPISEHNRLYWYRQTLGQGPEFLTYFQNEAQLEKSRLLSDRFSAERPKGSFSTLEIQRTEQGDSAMYLCASSRESGAGDTQYFGPGTRLTVL.

The chain's CDR3 is CASSLGQFAGETQYF. As DNA, the CDR3 is TGTGCCAGCAGCTTGGGACAGTTCGCTGGGGAGACCCAGTACTTC. V is TRBV11-3 and J is TRBJ2-5; 7 bases fit TRBD1. The ends lost 3 bases at V and 5 bases at J; junction bases unmatched: 9. Germline V lookup: CDR1 SGHNT, CDR2 YENEEA. This CDR3 comprises 15 residues.

This clone was counted a single time. V usage is TRBV6-5 and J usage is TRBJ2-4, with D maybe TRBD1 (5 bases). Germline V gives CDR1 MNHEY, CDR2 SVGAGI. This CDR3 has 14 amino acids. The V and J ends lost 4 bases and 5 bases respectively, with 12 bases between them. The CDR3 reads CASSFRDMENIQYF. DNA of the CDR3: TGTGCCAGCAGTTTCAGGGATATGGAAAACATTCAGTACTTC.

The chain recombines TRBV30 with TRBJ2-1, with TRBD1 identical over 8 bases. The CDR3 is made up of 12 amino acids. V dropped 4 bases and J dropped 9; count of bases not matched to a gene: 5. Germline V gives CDR1 GTSNPN, CDR2 SVGIG (reference sequence). CDR3 coding DNA: TGTGCCTGGAACGGACAGGGAAGTGAGCAGTTCTTC. Protein: CAWNGQGSEQFF.

J is TRBJ1-2 and V is TRBV29-1; no definite D call. Trimming removed 7 bases at V and 2 bases at J, with 11 bases between. CDR1 and CDR2 from the germline V gene are SQVTM and ANQGSEA. The CDR3 is made up of 12 amino acids. CDR3 nucleotide sequence: TGCAGCGGCGGTGACGTAAACTATGGCTACACCTTC. This encodes CSGGDVNYGYTF.

This sequence joins TRBV7-3 and TRBJ2-1; tentatively, D is TRBD2 (8 bases). The CDR3 consists of 16 residues. Trimming stripped 2 bases from V and 12 bases from J, with 23 bases between. From germline, CDR1 is SGHTA and CDR2 FQGTGA. The CDR3 DNA reads TGTGCCAGCAGCTTATCCCCGGGGGGGGACAGCCAGGGGCAGTTCTTC. Its protein product is CASSLSPGGDSQGQFF.

The J gene is TRBJ2-5, the V gene TRBV14, with D tentatively TRBD2 (5 bases). The V and J ends lost 3 bases and 2 bases respectively, with 13 bases between them. Looked up from germline, CDR1 is SGHDN and CDR2 is FVKESK. The CDR3 runs 15 residues. The CDR3 DNA sequence: TGTGCCAGCAGCCAGAGAACTAGAGGACAAGAGACCCAGTACTTC. Its protein product is CASSQRTRGQETQYF.

V gene TRBV18 combines with J gene TRBJ2-7, with a possible D match to TRBD2 (5 bases). The V end was cut by 3 bases, the J end by 1 base, with 7 bases between. The CDR3 totals 13 residues. The germline V gene encodes CDR1 KGHSH and CDR2 LQKENI. The CDR3 DNA is TGTGCCAGCTCACCCTCGGGATCCTACGAGCAGTACTTC. Its protein product is CASSPSGSYEQYF.

The V gene is TRBV5-1, the J gene TRBJ1-2, with 10 bases matching TRBD1. This CDR3 is 15 amino acids long. Germline trimming cut 4 bases from V and 4 bases from J; bases unmatched to any gene: 7. The germline V gene encodes CDR1 SGHRS and CDR2 YFSETQ. CDR3 protein: CASSRGQGESYGYTF. In DNA form, the CDR3 reads TGCGCCAGCAGCCGTGGACAGGGGGAGAGCTATGGCTACACCTTC.

The chain links TRBV19 to TRBJ2-1; TRBD2 is a possible D gene (5 bases). Between the trimmed V and J ends, which lost 3 bases and 2 bases, there was a span of 8 bases. The length of the CDR3 is 14 residues. Germline V CDR1 and CDR2: LNHDA, SQIVND (reference sequence). The CDR3 region is CASSMGSPYNEQFF. The CDR3 region has the DNA TGTGCCAGTAGTATGGGGAGCCCCTACAATGAGCAGTTCTTC.

The chain recombines TRBV6-5 with TRBJ2-7, with 7 nucleotides matching TRBD2. The V gene end was trimmed by 2 bases and the J gene end by 0 bases; junction bases not matched to a gene: 4. CDR1 and CDR2 from the germline V gene are MNHEY and SVGAGI. The CDR3 loop spans 15 amino acids. CDR3 nucleotides: TGTGCCAGCAGTTACGGGCGGGGGTTCTCCTACGAGCAGTACTTC. As protein: CASSYGRGFSYEQYF.